This T cell receptor beta chain was documented in a study of regulatory T cells in long-lasting Graves disease. Study-wide results and caveats: Persistent disease was associated with favored TRBV28 usage and with favored use of TRBJ1-2 and TRBJ2-5.

Described time point: newly diagnosed GD, antithyroid drugs for less than 3 months. The authors made the TCR library using RNA they extracted from PBMCs. HTBI primers from iRepertoire and Arm-PCR of CDR3 regions yielded the TCR beta libraries. MiXCR, run by TCRdb on the multiplex PCR reads, gives a single entry per CDR3 protein. This table has approximately 470,000 distinct CDR3 sequences, around 15% appearing once. The CDR3 has 15 amino acids. CDR1 SEHNR and CDR2 FQNEAQ come from the germline V gene (reference sequence). Trimming removed 1 base from V and 1 base from J; junction bases left unmatched: 3. This clonotype has at least ten counts. As yet, its antigen is unknown. These sequences were also reported in another study, on T cells in Graves' hyperthyroidism and ophthalmopathy.

The TCR was taken from a man aged 35-49 years with Graves disease. Sequences were derived from peripheral blood mononuclear cells (PBMCs), sampled at new diagnosis, from a patient treated with antithyroid drugs. The chain couples TRBV7-9 to TRBJ2-5; TRBD1 aligns across 7 bases. CDR3 loop: CASSLEGQTQETQYF. The CDR3 bases are TGTGCCAGCAGCTTAGAGGGACAGACCCAAGAGACCCAGTACTTC.